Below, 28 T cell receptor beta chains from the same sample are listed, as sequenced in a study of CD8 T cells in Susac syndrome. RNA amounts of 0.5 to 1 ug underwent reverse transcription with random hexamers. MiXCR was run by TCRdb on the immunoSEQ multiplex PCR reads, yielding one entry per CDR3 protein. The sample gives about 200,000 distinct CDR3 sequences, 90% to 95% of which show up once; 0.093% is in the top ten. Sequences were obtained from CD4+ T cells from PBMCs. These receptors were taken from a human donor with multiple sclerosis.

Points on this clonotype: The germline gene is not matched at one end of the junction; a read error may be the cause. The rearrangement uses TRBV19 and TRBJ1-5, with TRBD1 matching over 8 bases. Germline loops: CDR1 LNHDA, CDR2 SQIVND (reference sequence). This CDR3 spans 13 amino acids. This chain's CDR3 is CACRGQANQPQHF. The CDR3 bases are TGTGCCTGTAGGGGACAGGCCAATCAGCCCCAGCATTTT.

CDR3 nucleotide sequence: TGTGCCAGCAGCGCACACGCGACAGTAAACACTGAAGCTTTCTTT. This codes for CASSAHATVNTEAFF. The chain uses TRBV7-2 and TRBJ1-1, with a tentative D call TRBD1 (5 bases). The CDR3 extends over 15 amino acids. Trimming shortened V by 5 bases and J by 2 bases, and 15 bases separated the two germline ends. CDR1 and CDR2 from the germline V gene are SGHTA and FQGNSA.

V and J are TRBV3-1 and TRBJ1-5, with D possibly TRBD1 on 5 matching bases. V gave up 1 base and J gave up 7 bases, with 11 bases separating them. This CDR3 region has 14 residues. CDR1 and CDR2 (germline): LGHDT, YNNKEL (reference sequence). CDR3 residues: CASSQGDYAQPQHF. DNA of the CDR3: TGTGCCAGCAGCCAAGGGGACTATGCCCAGCCCCAGCATTTT.

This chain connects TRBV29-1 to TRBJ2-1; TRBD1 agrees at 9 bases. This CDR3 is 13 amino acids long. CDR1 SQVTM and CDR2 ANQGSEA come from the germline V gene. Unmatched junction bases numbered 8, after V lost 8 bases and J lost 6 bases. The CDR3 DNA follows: TGCAGCTTGGACAGGGGTAAGGCCAATGAGCAGTTCTTC. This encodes CSLDRGKANEQFF.

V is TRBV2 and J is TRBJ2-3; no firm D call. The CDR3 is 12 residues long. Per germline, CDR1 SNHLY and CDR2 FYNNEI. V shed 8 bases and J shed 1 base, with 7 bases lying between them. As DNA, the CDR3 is TGTGCCAGCCTCGAAGGCACAGATACGCAGTATTTT. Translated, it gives CASLEGTDTQYF.

CDR3 coding DNA: TGTGCCAGCAGTTTATCCGGGGGAGGCGGCGAGCAGTACTTC. As protein: CASSLSGGGGEQYF. The rearrangement joins TRBV28 to TRBJ2-7; D may be TRBD2 (6 bases). The germline V gene has CDR1 MDHEN and CDR2 SYDVKM. The CDR3 covers 14 residues. V lost 1 base and J 6 bases, leaving 13 bases between the germline ends.

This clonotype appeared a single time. CDR3 amino acids: CSARGLAGGGSYNEQFF. In DNA, the CDR3 is TGCAGTGCTAGAGGACTAGCGGGCGGGGGGTCCTACAATGAGCAGTTCTTC. The J gene is TRBJ2-1, the V gene TRBV20-1, with TRBD2 matching over 10 bases. The CDR3 totals 17 residues. Trimming took 1 base from V and 1 from J; bases not matched to a gene: 7. The germline CDR1 and CDR2 sequences are DFQATT and SNEGSKA (reference sequence).

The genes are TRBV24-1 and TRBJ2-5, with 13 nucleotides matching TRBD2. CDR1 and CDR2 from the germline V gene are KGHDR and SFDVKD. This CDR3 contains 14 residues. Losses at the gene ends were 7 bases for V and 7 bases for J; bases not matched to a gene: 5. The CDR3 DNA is TGTGCCACCAGAAGGAGACTAGCGGGGGGGACCCAGTACTTC. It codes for CATRRRLAGGTQYF.

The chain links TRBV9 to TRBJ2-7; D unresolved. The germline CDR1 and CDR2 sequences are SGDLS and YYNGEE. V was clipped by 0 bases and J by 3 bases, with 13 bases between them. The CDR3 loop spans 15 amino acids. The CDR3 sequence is CASSVGWRNLYEQYF. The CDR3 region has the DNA TGTGCCAGCAGCGTAGGTTGGCGGAATCTCTACGAGCAGTACTTC.

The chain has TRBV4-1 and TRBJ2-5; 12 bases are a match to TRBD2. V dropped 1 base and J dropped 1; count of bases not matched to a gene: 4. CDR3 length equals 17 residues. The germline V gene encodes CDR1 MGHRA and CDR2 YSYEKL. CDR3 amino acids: CASSQAGLAGSQETQYF. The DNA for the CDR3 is TGCGCCAGCAGCCAAGCCGGACTAGCGGGGAGCCAAGAGACCCAGTACTTC.

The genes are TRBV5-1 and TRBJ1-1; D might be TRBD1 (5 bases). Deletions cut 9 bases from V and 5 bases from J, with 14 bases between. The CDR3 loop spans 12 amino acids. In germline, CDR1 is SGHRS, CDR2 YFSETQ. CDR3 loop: CATTNQGTEAFF. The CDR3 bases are TGCGCCACTACGAACCAGGGTACTGAAGCTTTCTTT. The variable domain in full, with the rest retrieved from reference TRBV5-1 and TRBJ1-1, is KAGVTQTPRYLIKTRGQQVTLSCSPISGHRSVSWYQQTPGQGLQFLFEYFSETQRNKGNFPGRFSGRQFSNSRSEMNVSTLELGDSALYLCATTNQGTEAFFGQGTRLTVV.

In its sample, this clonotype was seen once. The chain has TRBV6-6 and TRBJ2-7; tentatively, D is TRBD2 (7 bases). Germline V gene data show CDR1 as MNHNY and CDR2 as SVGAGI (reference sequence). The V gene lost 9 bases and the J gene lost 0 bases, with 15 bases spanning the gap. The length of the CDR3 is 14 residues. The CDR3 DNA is TGTGCCAGTGTTTCTGGGGGGGCCTCCTACGAGCAGTACTTC. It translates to CASVSGGASYEQYF.

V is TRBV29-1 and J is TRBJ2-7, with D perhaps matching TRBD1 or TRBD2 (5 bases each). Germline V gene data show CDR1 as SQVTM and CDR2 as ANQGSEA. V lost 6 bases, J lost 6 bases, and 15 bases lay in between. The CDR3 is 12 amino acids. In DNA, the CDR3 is TGCAGCGTCCGAGGGGTTATGGGCGAGCAGTACTTC. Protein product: CSVRGVMGEQYF.

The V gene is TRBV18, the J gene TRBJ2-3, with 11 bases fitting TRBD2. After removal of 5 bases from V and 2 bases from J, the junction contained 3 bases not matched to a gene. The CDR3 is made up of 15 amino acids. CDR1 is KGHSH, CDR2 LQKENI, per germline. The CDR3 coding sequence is TGTGCCAGCTCATCGGGACTAGCGGACACAGATACGCAGTATTTT. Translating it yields CASSSGLADTDTQYF.

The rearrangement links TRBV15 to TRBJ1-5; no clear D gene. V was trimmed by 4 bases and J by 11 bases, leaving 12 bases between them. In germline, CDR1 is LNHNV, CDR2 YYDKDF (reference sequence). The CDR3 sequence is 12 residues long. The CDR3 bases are TGTGCCACCAGCAAGAGCGGATCAGCCCAGCATTTT. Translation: CATSKSGSAQHF.

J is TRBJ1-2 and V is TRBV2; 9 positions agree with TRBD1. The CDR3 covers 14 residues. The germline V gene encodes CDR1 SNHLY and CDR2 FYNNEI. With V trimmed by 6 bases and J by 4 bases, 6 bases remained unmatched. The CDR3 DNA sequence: TGTGCCAGCAGGTTGGACAGGGGCGGCTATGGCTACACCTTC. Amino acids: CASRLDRGGYGYTF.

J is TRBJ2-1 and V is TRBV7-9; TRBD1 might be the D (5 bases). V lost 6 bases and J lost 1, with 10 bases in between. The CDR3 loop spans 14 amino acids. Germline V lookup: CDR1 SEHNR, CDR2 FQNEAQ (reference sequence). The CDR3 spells CASRQQGSYNEQFF. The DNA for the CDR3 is TGTGCCAGCAGGCAGCAGGGTTCCTACAATGAGCAGTTCTTC.

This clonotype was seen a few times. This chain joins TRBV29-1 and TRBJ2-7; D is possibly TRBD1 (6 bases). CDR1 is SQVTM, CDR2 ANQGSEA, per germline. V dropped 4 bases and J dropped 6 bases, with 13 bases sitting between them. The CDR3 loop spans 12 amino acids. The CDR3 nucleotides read TGCAGCGTTGGGGTGGGGGCCGGCGAGCAGTACTTC. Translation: CSVGVGAGEQYF.

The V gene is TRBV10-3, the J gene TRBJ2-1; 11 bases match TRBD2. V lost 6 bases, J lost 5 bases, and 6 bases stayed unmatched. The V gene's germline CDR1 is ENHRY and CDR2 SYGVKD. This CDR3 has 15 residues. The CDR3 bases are TGTGCCATCAGACAGACTAGCGGGATTAACAATGAGCAGTTCTTC. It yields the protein CAIRQTSGINNEQFF.

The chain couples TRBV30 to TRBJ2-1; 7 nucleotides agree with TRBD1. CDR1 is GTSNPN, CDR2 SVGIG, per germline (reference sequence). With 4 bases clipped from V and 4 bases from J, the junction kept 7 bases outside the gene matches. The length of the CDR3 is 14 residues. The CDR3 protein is CAWTPGTAYNEQFF. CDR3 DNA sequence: TGTGCCTGGACCCCCGGGACAGCTTACAATGAGCAGTTCTTC.

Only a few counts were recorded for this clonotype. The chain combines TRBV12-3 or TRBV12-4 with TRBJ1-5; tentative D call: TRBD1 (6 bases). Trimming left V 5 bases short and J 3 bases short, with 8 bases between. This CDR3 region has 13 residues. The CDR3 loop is CASSRTDNQPQHF. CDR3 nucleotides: TGTGCCAGCAGTAGGACAGACAATCAGCCCCAGCATTTT.

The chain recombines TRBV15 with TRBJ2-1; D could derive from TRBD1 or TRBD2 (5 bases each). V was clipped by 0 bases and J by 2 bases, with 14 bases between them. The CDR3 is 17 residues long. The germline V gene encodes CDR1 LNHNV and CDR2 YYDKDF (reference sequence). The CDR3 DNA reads TGTGCCACCAGCAGAGATCATGGGGGTCTCCCCTACAATGAGCAGTTCTTC. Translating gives CATSRDHGGLPYNEQFF.

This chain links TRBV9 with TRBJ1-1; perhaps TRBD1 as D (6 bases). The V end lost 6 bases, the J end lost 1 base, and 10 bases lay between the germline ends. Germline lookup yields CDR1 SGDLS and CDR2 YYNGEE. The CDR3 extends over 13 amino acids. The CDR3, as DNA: TGTGCCAGCACCAGGACAGAGAACACTGAAGCTTTCTTT. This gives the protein CASTRTENTEAFF.

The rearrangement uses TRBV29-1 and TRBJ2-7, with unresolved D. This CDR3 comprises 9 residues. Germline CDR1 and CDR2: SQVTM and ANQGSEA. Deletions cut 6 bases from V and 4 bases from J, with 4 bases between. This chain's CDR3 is CSVSYEQYF. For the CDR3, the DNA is TGCAGCGTCTCGTACGAGCAGTACTTC.

DNA of the CDR3: TGCAGTGCTATTTCCAGCGGGGGGGCGAATGAGCAGTTCTTC. Translation: CSAISSGGANEQFF. The chain couples TRBV20-1 to TRBJ2-1; 10 nucleotides align to TRBD2. J was trimmed by 7 bases and V by 4 bases; bases with no gene match: 7. From germline, CDR1 is DFQATT and CDR2 SNEGSKA (reference sequence). CDR3 size: 14 residues.

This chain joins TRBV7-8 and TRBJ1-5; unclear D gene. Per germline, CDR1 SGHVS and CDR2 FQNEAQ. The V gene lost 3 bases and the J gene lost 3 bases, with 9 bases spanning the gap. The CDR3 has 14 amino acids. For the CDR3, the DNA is TGTGCCAGCAGCTTTGGGTATTTCAATCAGCCCCAGCATTTT. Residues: CASSFGYFNQPQHF.

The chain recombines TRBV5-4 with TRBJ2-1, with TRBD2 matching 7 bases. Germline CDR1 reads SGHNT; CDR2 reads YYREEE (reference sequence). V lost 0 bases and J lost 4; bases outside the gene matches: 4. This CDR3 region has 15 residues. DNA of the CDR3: TGTGCCAGCAGCTTGGCCTCCGGGGGGTACAATGAGCAGTTCTTC. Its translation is CASSLASGGYNEQFF.

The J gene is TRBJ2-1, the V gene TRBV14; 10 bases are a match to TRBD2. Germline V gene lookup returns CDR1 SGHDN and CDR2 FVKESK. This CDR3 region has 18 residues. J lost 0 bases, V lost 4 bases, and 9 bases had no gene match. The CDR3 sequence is CASSPPGLASSSYNEQFF. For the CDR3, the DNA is TGTGCCAGCAGCCCTCCGGGACTAGCGTCGAGCTCCTACAATGAGCAGTTCTTC.